This T cell receptor beta chain is from a study of early T cells in non-severe SARS-CoV-2 infection. TCRdb analysed the 5' RACE reads with MiXCR anew, one entry per CDR3 protein. The sample has about 46,000 distinct CDR3 sequences; about 10% are singletons. This CDR3 contains 16 residues. V was clipped by 5 bases and J by 5 bases; unmatched bases: 8. Germline V gives CDR1 MNHEY, CDR2 SMNVEV (reference sequence). The origin of this receptor is an adult who was a healthcare worker with PCR-confirmed SARS-CoV-2 infection or an uninfected control (not recorded which). The sample consisted of whole blood. This rearrangement joins TRBV27 to TRBJ2-7, with 14 bases fitting TRBD2. The CDR3 DNA reads as TGTGCCAGCAGTCCTACGGGACTAGCGGGAGTTGACGAGCAGTACTTC. It encodes CASSPTGLAGVDEQYF.